The next 10 T cell receptor beta chains were all read from a single sample in a study of OX40 agonist ivuxolimab in advanced cancers. Library construction relied on the immunoSEQ multiplex PCR assay. This immuneACCESS table, as held by TCRdb, lists in-frame sequences with V and J called but not all clones. Of the missing ones, under half trace to an unresolved V gene in checked studies; the others have no known cause. Across this sample there are about 3,400 clones, with roughly 72% seen only once. The leading ten clones occupy over 30% of the sample. Sequenced here: CD4+ or CD8+ T cells sorted from blood, sampled in a trial of the OX40 agonist ivuxolimab. The receptor set was obtained from an adult with an advanced solid tumor such as melanoma, head and neck, liver or kidney cancer.

J is TRBJ2-1 and V is TRBV7-3; no firm D call. This CDR3 region has 14 residues. In germline, CDR1 is SGHTA, CDR2 FQGTGA. V was clipped by 2 bases and J by 4 bases, with 9 bases between them. CDR3 nucleotide sequence: TGTGCCAGCAGCTTAGACGTCAGATACAATGAGCAGTTCTTC. As protein: CASSLDVRYNEQFF.

The chain carries TRBV7-2 and TRBJ2-1, with TRBD2 matching over 7 bases. This CDR3 has 17 amino acids. CDR1 is SGHTA, CDR2 FQGNSA, per germline. V lost 1 base to trimming and J lost 3 bases; unmatched junction nucleotides: 9. The CDR3 nucleotides are TGTGCCAGCAGCTTAGATTACGCTAGCGGAGTCTACAATGAGCAGTTCTTC. As protein: CASSLDYASGVYNEQFF.

The rearrangement uses TRBV11-2 and TRBJ2-1; 7 positions match TRBD1. CDR1 and CDR2 from the germline V gene are SGHAT and FQNNGV. Trimming at V came to 5 bases and at J to 15 bases, leaving 19 bases not matched to a gene. This CDR3 spans 15 amino acids. The CDR3 here is CASSPGQTLSPTAFF. CDR3 coding DNA: TGTGCCAGCAGCCCGGGACAGACACTATCTCCTACCGCGTTCTTC.

The chain couples TRBV11-2 to TRBJ2-1; 9 positions agree with TRBD1. The CDR3 is 16 residues long. Germline V gives CDR1 SGHAT, CDR2 FQNNGV. V was clipped by 5 bases and J by 7 bases; unmatched bases: 12. The CDR3 DNA follows: TGTGCCAGCAGCGGACCGGGACAGGGTGTGTTGAATGAGCAGTTCTTC. Translation gives CASSGPGQGVLNEQFF.

A single count supports this clone. This chain joins TRBV20-1 and TRBJ2-7; tentatively, D is TRBD1 or TRBD2 (5 bases each). V lost 6 bases, J lost 0 bases, and 6 bases lay in between. The CDR3 runs 11 residues. Germline V gene sequence: CDR1 DFQATT, CDR2 SNEGSKA (reference sequence). The CDR3 DNA reads as TGCAGTGCAGGGACCTCCTACGAGCAGTACTTC. Translated, it gives CSAGTSYEQYF.

V is TRBV7-8 and J is TRBJ2-5, with TRBD2 matching 10 bases. The germline gives CDR1 SGHVS, CDR2 FQNEAQ. Trimming at V came to 1 base and at J to 11 bases, leaving 10 bases not matched to a gene. The CDR3 spans 15 residues. DNA for the CDR3: TGTGCCAGCAGCTTAGGTGGGGCTAGCGGGGGCCGTCAGTACTTC. Encoded protein: CASSLGGASGGRQYF.

This sequence joins TRBV7-9 and TRBJ2-7; 7 bases line up with TRBD1. Germline V gene data show CDR1 as SEHNR and CDR2 as FQNEAQ (reference sequence). J gave up 7 bases and V 5 bases, and 5 bases lay outside the gene matches. The CDR3 has 12 amino acids. The CDR3 spells CASSTPGQEQYF. In DNA form, the CDR3 reads TGTGCCAGCAGCACTCCGGGACAGGAGCAGTACTTC.

Concerning this clone itself: The junction departs from the called germline gene at one end, perhaps through a read error. This chain uses TRBV15 with TRBJ2-1, with TRBD2 as a possible D gene (5 bases). Per the germline V gene, CDR1 is LNHNV and CDR2 is YYDKDF (reference sequence). This CDR3 spans 14 amino acids. Written as DNA, the CDR3 is TGTGCCACCAGCAGAGATGAAATACTAGACACCCCGGTCTTC. This encodes CATSRDEILDTPVF.

This chain uses TRBV6-9 with TRBJ2-5; D perhaps matches TRBD1 (6 bases). In germline, CDR1 is MNHGY, CDR2 SVAAGI. Trimming left V 7 bases short and J 6 bases short, with 18 bases between. The CDR3 sequence is 14 residues long. The CDR3 sequence: CASTPRGRGKTQYF. DNA for the CDR3: TGTGCCAGCACCCCCCGGGGAAGGGGGAAGACCCAGTACTTC.

The V and J genes are TRBV5-4 and TRBJ2-7; the D gene is possibly TRBD2 (6 bases). The germline CDR1 and CDR2 sequences are SGHNT and YYREEE (reference sequence). V lost 0 bases to trimming and J lost 5 bases, with 15 bases between them. This CDR3 contains 15 residues. CDR3 nucleotides: TGTGCCAGCAGCTTGGCCGGGCGGGATAACGACGAGCAGTACTTC. Translated, it gives CASSLAGRDNDEQYF.